This is a list of T cell receptor beta chains from one sample in a study of blood T cell repertoires in COVID-19. The method was immunoSEQ multiplex PCR; TCRdb's version includes in-frame clones alone and lacks a portion of them. The sample shows around 180,000 clones, under 80% of them seen only once. Sequencing was carried out using peripheral blood. These TCRs come from an elderly woman with acute or convalescent COVID-19. Both conserved end residues are part of each CDR3. D genes are given only for firm matches. Rows may omit the clone size; those that give it use once, few, many or a size class.

>NA|TRBJ2-4|NA|TRBV9
CASSVTGDSNIQYF
TGTGCCAGCAGCGTCACAGGCGATTCCAACATTCAGTACTTC
>once|TRBJ1-1|NA|TRBV28
CASIALSGTEAFF
TGTGCCAGCATCGCGTTGTCGGGGACTGAAGCTTTCTTT
>NA|TRBJ1-3|NA|TRBV30
CAWSVGNSGNTIYF
TGTGCCTGGAGTGTCGGGAACTCTGGAAACACCATATATTTT
>NA|TRBJ2-1|TRBD2|TRBV3-1/TRBV3-2
CASSQDLAGGRREQFF
TGTGCCAGCAGCCAAGATTTAGCGGGAGGGCGGCGAGAGCAGTTCTTC
>once|TRBJ1-2|NA|TRBV29-1
CSVGGGSQGYTF
TGCAGCGTTGGCGGGGGTAGTCAGGGCTACACCTTC
>NA|TRBJ1-5|TRBD1|TRBV7-2
CASSLGQGSLNQPQHF
TGTGCCAGTAGCTTAGGACAGGGTAGTTTGAATCAGCCCCAGCATTTT
>NA|TRBJ2-2|TRBD1|TRBV10-1
CASRSGQETGELFF
TGCGCCAGCAGGTCCGGACAGGAGACCGGGGAGCTGTTTTTT
>NA|TRBJ2-5|TRBD2|TRBV5-1
CASSLVLAGGPGQETQYF
TGCGCCAGCAGCTTGGTACTAGCGGGAGGGCCGGGCCAAGAGACCCAGTACTTC
>few|TRBJ2-1|TRBD1|TRBV19
CASSIGDRFYNEQFF
TGTGCCAGTAGTATAGGGGACAGGTTCTACAATGAGCAGTTCTTC
>NA|TRBJ2-1|TRBD2|TRBV5-4
CASSLSGSSYNEQFF
TGTGCCAGCAGCTTGAGCGGGAGCTCCTACAATGAGCAGTTCTTC
>once|TRBJ1-3|NA|TRBV6-5
CASSYSGEYSGNTIYF
TGTGCCAGCAGTTACTCCGGAGAATACTCTGGAAACACCATATATTTT
>NA|TRBJ2-1|NA|TRBV6-2/TRBV6-3
CASSQGPEQFF
TGTGCCAGCAGTCAGGGTCCTGAGCAGTTCTTC
>NA|TRBJ1-1|NA|TRBV24-1
CATSDSHRAEAFF
TGTGCCACCAGTGACTCCCACAGAGCTGAAGCTTTCTTT
>NA|TRBJ2-1|NA|TRBV29-1
CSVEGRGGADEQFF
TGCAGCGTTGAAGGACGCGGAGGGGCCGATGAGCAGTTCTTC
>NA|TRBJ1-2|NA|TRBV28
CASSYRGVPTYGYTF
TGTGCCAGCAGCTACCGCGGGGTCCCCACCTATGGCTACACCTTC
>NA|TRBJ2-7|TRBD2|TRBV28
CASSFPAGAFYEQYF
TGTGCCAGCAGTTTTCCGGCGGGAGCCTTCTACGAGCAGTACTTC
>few|TRBJ2-5|TRBD1|TRBV27
CASSSHLRTGNETQYF
TGTGCCAGCAGTTCTCATTTAAGGACAGGGAACGAGACCCAGTACTTC
>NA|TRBJ2-3|TRBD2|TRBV29-1
CSVVSGNTDTQYF
TGCAGCGTTGTAAGCGGGAACACAGATACGCAGTATTTT
>NA|TRBJ2-2|TRBD2|TRBV5-4
CASSLPGLATSNTGELFF
TGTGCCAGCAGCTTGCCGGGACTAGCGACCTCGAACACCGGGGAGCTGTTTTTT
>NA|TRBJ2-3|TRBD1|TRBV5-1
CASSQGAPNPTDTQYF
TGCGCCAGCAGCCAGGGGGCCCCAAACCCCACAGATACGCAGTATTTT
>NA|TRBJ2-7|NA|TRBV5-1
CASSLEQAAVSYEQYF
TGCGCCAGCAGCTTGGAACAGGCGGCCGTCTCCTACGAGCAGTACTTC
>NA|TRBJ2-1|NA|TRBV28
CASRVQRTNEQFF
TGTGCCAGCAGAGTACAGAGAACCAATGAGCAGTTCTTC
>once|TRBJ2-1|TRBD2|TRBV19
CASSTGTSGSRQFF
TGTGCCAGTAGTACAGGGACTAGCGGGAGTCGGCAGTTCTTC
>NA|TRBJ2-7|TRBD2|TRBV4-2
CASKLASSYEQYF
TGTGCCAGCAAACTAGCGAGCTCCTACGAGCAGTACTTC
>NA|TRBJ2-3|NA|TRBV24-1
CATSGRDTQYF
TGTGCCACCAGTGGGAGAGATACGCAGTATTTT
>NA|TRBJ2-7|TRBD2|TRBV7-2
CASRPLASGSEQYF
TGTGCCAGCAGACCCCTGGCTAGCGGGAGTGAGCAGTACTTC
>NA|TRBJ2-7|TRBD2|TRBV3-1/TRBV3-2
CASSQRLAQRGYEQYF
TGTGCCAGCAGCCAACGACTAGCCCAAAGGGGCTACGAGCAGTACTTC
>few|TRBJ2-6|TRBD1|TRBV27
CATRQGAGANVLTF
TGTGCCACTCGACAGGGGGCGGGGGCCAACGTCCTGACTTTC
>NA|TRBJ1-2|TRBD1|TRBV7-9
CASSSDWTGAGYTF
TGTGCCAGCAGCTCGGACTGGACAGGGGCTGGCTACACCTTC
>few|TRBJ2-3|NA|TRBV5-5
CASSILATDTQYF
TGTGCCAGCAGCATCCTAGCCACAGATACGCAGTATTTT
>few|TRBJ2-5|NA|TRBV6-5
CASSYSPLNQETQYF
TGTGCCAGCAGTTACTCCCCCCTAAATCAAGAGACCCAGTACTTC
>few|TRBJ2-1|TRBD2|TRBV6-5
CASSYGIPGLAGPQFF
TGTGCCAGCAGTTATGGGATCCCGGGACTAGCCGGACCGCAGTTCTTC
>NA|TRBJ1-2|NA|TRBV3-1/TRBV3-2
CASSQDLNSPGTYGYTF
TGTGCCAGCAGCCAAGATTTAAACTCCCCCGGGACATATGGCTACACCTTC
>NA|TRBJ2-3|NA|TRBV19
CASSIVGGVGLADTQYF
TGTGCCAGTAGTATAGTTGGCGGGGTGGGCTTAGCAGATACGCAGTATTTT
>many|TRBJ2-1|TRBD2|TRBV5-1
CASSSPPGAGGNNEQFF
TGCGCCAGCAGCTCCCCTCCGGGAGCGGGAGGAAACAATGAGCAGTTCTTC
>NA|TRBJ2-2|NA|TRBV10-1
CASAKTGSGTGELFF
TGCGCCAGCGCAAAAACAGGATCGGGTACCGGGGAGCTGTTTTTT
>few|TRBJ1-1|NA|TRBV6-5
CASSLASRTEAFF
TGTGCCAGCAGTTTAGCATCAAGGACTGAAGCTTTCTTT
>few|TRBJ2-1|NA|TRBV5-4
CASSLGRSRKYNEQFF
TGTGCCAGCAGCTTGGGGCGGAGCCGTAAGTACAATGAGCAGTTCTTC
>NA|TRBJ2-1|NA|TRBV30
CAWSVQDFEQFF
TGTGCCTGGAGTGTACAGGATTTTGAGCAGTTCTTC
>NA|TRBJ1-5|NA|TRBV7-2
CASSVQGGKEPQHF
TGTGCCAGCAGCGTCCAAGGAGGGAAAGAGCCCCAGCATTTT
>NA|TRBJ2-1|NA|TRBV5-1
CASSSPIFSEQFF
TGCGCCAGCAGCTCGCCTATTTTTAGTGAGCAGTTCTTC
>NA|TRBJ2-1|TRBD2|TRBV7-6
CASSLIAGADSRNEQFF
TGTGCCAGCAGCTTAATAGCGGGAGCGGATAGTAGGAATGAGCAGTTCTTC
>few|TRBJ2-7|TRBD2|TRBV12-3/TRBV12-4
CASSRTSGTEQYF
TGTGCCAGCAGCAGGACTAGCGGGACCGAGCAGTACTTC
>NA|TRBJ1-3|NA|TRBV5-4
CASSSRGVGNTIYF
TGTGCCAGCAGCTCCCGGGGGGTTGGAAACACCATATATTTT
>NA|TRBJ2-7|TRBD1|TRBV4-1
CASSQAGTGGYEQYF
TGCGCCAGCAGCCAAGCCGGGACAGGGGGTTACGAGCAGTACTTC
>NA|TRBJ2-1|NA|TRBV19
CASSSVSSSYNEQFF
TGTGCCAGTAGTTCTGTTAGTAGCTCCTACAATGAGCAGTTCTTC
>NA|TRBJ1-6|NA|TRBV6-5
CASGTGGNYNSPLHF
TGTGCCAGCGGGACGGGGGGTAACTATAATTCACCCCTCCACTTT
>NA|TRBJ2-1|NA|TRBV27
CASSLDSTNEQFF
TGTGCCAGCAGTCTTGACAGCACTAATGAGCAGTTCTTC
>NA|TRBJ1-2|NA|TRBV19
CASSIIGRAIDGYTF
TGTGCCAGTAGTATAATCGGCAGGGCAATCGATGGCTACACCTTC
>NA|TRBJ2-3|NA|TRBV28
CASTRGDTQYF
TGTGCCAGCACGCGGGGAGATACGCAGTATTTT
>once|TRBJ1-3|TRBD1|TRBV4-2
CASSQDSNRGTGNTIYF
TGTGCCAGCAGCCAAGATTCGAACAGGGGCACTGGAAACACCATATATTTT